The 30 T cell receptor beta chains in this list originate from one sample, sequenced in a study of T-cell memory formation after mild COVID-19. TCRdb re-called the 5' RACE reads through MiXCR, storing one row per CDR3 protein. The sample yields under 250,000 distinct CDR3 sequences, approximately 10% seen once. Source material: PBMCs or a T cell subset sorted from them (not recorded which). The receptor source for this set is a man aged 18-30 years who had mild COVID-19 (a few samples of this study predate the infection). Cell type and time point are not known.

The J gene is TRBJ2-7, the V gene TRBV6-2 or TRBV6-3; D is undetermined. This CDR3 region has 13 residues. V was clipped by 3 bases and J by 7 bases, with 13 bases between them. Germline V gene data show CDR1 as MNHEY and CDR2 as SVGEGT. The CDR3 DNA is TGTGCCAGCAGTTATCGAGGCAGGTTGGAGCAGTACGTC. Translated: CASSYRGRLEQYV.

This clonotype was picked up a small number of times. The rearrangement uses TRBV12-3 or TRBV12-4 and TRBJ2-5; D possibly corresponds to TRBD1 (5 bases). The CDR3 loop spans 13 amino acids. V lost 5 bases and J lost 1, with 8 bases in between. CDR3 nucleotide sequence: TGTGCCAGCAGTATCGACAGCCAAGAGACCCAGTACTTC. As protein: CASSIDSQETQYF.

The chain is built from TRBV19 and TRBJ2-3, with 7 bases fitting TRBD1. CDR3 size: 14 residues. Germline loops: CDR1 LNHDA, CDR2 SQIVND (reference sequence). J gave up 5 bases and V 7 bases, and 9 bases lay outside the gene matches. Here the CDR3 reads CASTVAGGVDTQYF. The CDR3 bases are TGTGCCAGTACGGTGGCAGGGGGAGTAGATACGCAGTATTTT. The whole variable domain, remainder taken from reference TRBV19 and TRBJ2-3, is DGGITQSPKYLFRKEGQNVTLSCEQNLNHDAMYWYRQDPGQGLRLIYYSQIVNDFQKGDIAEGYSVSREKKESFPLTVTSAQKNPTAFYLCASTVAGGVDTQYFGPGTRLTVL.

The V and J genes are TRBV4-2 and TRBJ2-3, with 12 positions matching TRBD2. The CDR3 runs to 18 residues. V lost 1 base and J lost 2; bases outside the gene matches: 7. The germline V gene encodes CDR1 LGHNA and CDR2 YNFKEQ. The CDR3 nucleotides are TGTGCCAGCAGCCAAGGACTAGCGGGGGCCACAAACACAGATACGCAGTATTTT. It is translated as CASSQGLAGATNTDTQYF.

This chain uses TRBV7-3 with TRBJ2-2; no definite D call. CDR1 and CDR2 from the germline V gene are SGHTA and FQGTGA. CDR3 length equals 14 residues. V lost 5 bases, J lost 3 bases, and 10 bases lay in between. This CDR3 is CASSAQLDTGELFF. The CDR3 nucleotides read TGTGCCAGCAGCGCCCAATTGGACACCGGGGAGCTGTTTTTT.

This chain joins TRBV6-5 and TRBJ2-3; D remains unclear. CDR3 size: 16 residues. Germline CDR1 MNHEY, CDR2 SVGAGI. The V end lost 2 bases, the J end lost 2 bases, and 14 bases lay between the germline ends. The DNA of the CDR3 is TGTGCCAGCAGTTACGGGCTTGCTTCGGCCACAGATACGCAGTATTTT. It yields the protein CASSYGLASATDTQYF.

This chain uses TRBV7-2 with TRBJ2-5, with 7 bases that match TRBD1. J lost 4 bases, V lost 3 bases, and 8 bases had no gene match. The CDR3 is made up of 15 amino acids. Per the germline V gene, CDR1 is SGHTA and CDR2 is FQGNSA. CDR3 DNA sequence: TGTGCCAGCAGCTTCAACCAGGGGGTGGTAGAGACCCAGTACTTC. Protein: CASSFNQGVVETQYF.

In this sample, this clonotype turned up a few times. The CDR3 DNA reads TGCGCCAGCAGCGATAGGTGGTTGGGCTACAATGAGCAGTTCTTC. Translated, it gives CASSDRWLGYNEQFF. The J gene is TRBJ2-1, the V gene TRBV4-3; D ambiguous. The CDR3 has 15 residues. The germline CDR1 and CDR2 sequences are LGHNA and YSLEER. V dropped 5 bases and J dropped 3 bases, with 14 bases sitting between them.

This clonotype was counted many times. The chain recombines TRBV5-1 with TRBJ2-3; a possible D gene is TRBD1 (5 bases). The ends were cut back, 2 bases at V and 5 bases at J, with 12 bases in the middle. Germline loops: CDR1 SGHRS, CDR2 YFSETQ. This CDR3 region has 14 residues. CDR3 bases: TGCGCCAGCAGCTTATCCAGGGTACGAGATACGCAGTATTTT. Protein sequence: CASSLSRVRDTQYF. The full variable domain, with the rest looked up from reference TRBV5-1 and TRBJ2-3, is KAGVTQTPRYLIKTRGQQVTLSCSPISGHRSVSWYQQTPGQGLQFLFEYFSETQRNKGNFPGRFSGRQFSNSRSEMNVSTLELGDSALYLCASSLSRVRDTQYFGPGTRLTVL.

The chain links TRBV7-2 to TRBJ2-1, with 10 bases fitting TRBD1. Germline V gene sequence: CDR1 SGHTA, CDR2 FQGNSA. Trimming at V came to 4 bases and at J to 12 bases, leaving 6 bases not matched to a gene. The CDR3 has 13 amino acids. The CDR3 here is CASSSGQGVGQFF. CDR3 in DNA: TGTGCCAGCAGCTCCGGACAGGGGGTGGGGCAGTTCTTC.

This chain joins TRBV5-1 and TRBJ2-3; 8 nucleotides line up with TRBD2. J lost 3 bases, V lost 4 bases, and 4 bases had no gene match. This CDR3 is 14 amino acids long. Germline V lookup: CDR1 SGHRS, CDR2 YFSETQ. The CDR3 coding sequence is TGCGCCAGCAGCGTCGGGACTAGGACAGATACGCAGTATTTT. As protein: CASSVGTRTDTQYF.

This clonotype was detected many times. One end of the junction fails to match germline, which may point to a read error. This rearrangement joins TRBV3-1 to TRBJ1-4, with a possible D match to TRBD1 (5 bases). Germline-derived CDR1 and CDR2 are LGHDT and YNNKEL (reference sequence). CDR3 length equals 15 residues. As DNA, the CDR3 is TGTGCCAGCAGTGATACCGGGACCACTACTGAAAAACTGTTTTTT. Its protein product is CASSDTGTTTEKLFF.

The chain is built from TRBV5-1 and TRBJ2-1; possibly TRBD1 or TRBD2 for D (6 bases each). The germline V gene has CDR1 SGHRS and CDR2 YFSETQ. The CDR3 runs to 14 residues. V gave up 4 bases and J gave up 2 bases, with 10 bases separating them. The CDR3 coding sequence is TGCGCCAGCAGCGCCGGGGGCCCCTACAATGAGCAGTTCTTC. This sequence encodes CASSAGGPYNEQFF.

This clonotype showed up just a few times. The V call is TRBV5-1, the J call TRBJ2-6; D uncertain. V lost 4 bases and J 0 bases, leaving 17 bases between the germline ends. Germline V CDR1 and CDR2: SGHRS, YFSETQ. CDR3 size: 18 residues. The CDR3 DNA reads TGCGCCAGCAGCAGTGGCTCCTTGGGCCGCTCTGGGGCCAACGTCCTGACTTTC. It is translated as CASSSGSLGRSGANVLTF.

The rearrangement joins TRBV19 to TRBJ2-5; 8 bases align to TRBD1. The ends lost 6 bases at V and 5 bases at J; junction bases unmatched: 11. Germline V gene lookup returns CDR1 LNHDA and CDR2 SQIVND (reference sequence). The CDR3 covers 15 residues. In nucleotides, the CDR3 is TGTGCCAGTAGCCATCGGACAGGGATGAGGGAGACCCAGTACTTC. Translated: CASSHRTGMRETQYF.

This clonotype has more than one count but fewer than ten. J is TRBJ2-7 and V is TRBV5-1; 7 nucleotides line up with TRBD1. Germline trimming cut 6 bases from V and 5 bases from J; bases unmatched to any gene: 11. The CDR3 runs to 14 residues. Germline V gives CDR1 SGHRS, CDR2 YFSETQ. The DNA for the CDR3 is TGCGCCAGCACCCAAGACAGGGAAGGAAACGAGCAGTACTTC. The encoded protein is CASTQDREGNEQYF.

The V and J genes are TRBV7-9 and TRBJ1-2, with D possibly TRBD1 on 6 matching bases. This CDR3 is 16 amino acids long. The V and J ends lost 2 bases and 4 bases respectively, with 17 bases between them. Germline V gene sequence: CDR1 SEHNR, CDR2 FQNEAQ (reference sequence). The CDR3: CASSLRAQGEAYGYTF. CDR3 coding DNA: TGTGCCAGCAGCTTAAGGGCACAGGGTGAGGCCTATGGCTACACCTTC.

This clonotype was counted many times. This chain joins TRBV5-1 and TRBJ2-5; 7 bases are a match to TRBD2. V shed 5 bases, J shed 2 bases, and the junction held 6 bases outside the gene matches. The germline CDR1 and CDR2 sequences are SGHRS and YFSETQ. The CDR3 sequence is 14 residues long. As DNA, the CDR3 is TGCGCCAGCAGTCTGCAGGGACTACAAGAGACCCAGTACTTC. Encoded protein: CASSLQGLQETQYF.

This clonotype has ten or more counts. The chain combines TRBV5-1 with TRBJ2-1, with a weak D call TRBD1 (5 bases). The germline V gene has CDR1 SGHRS and CDR2 YFSETQ. V shed 2 bases and J shed 7 bases, with 10 bases lying between them. The CDR3 runs 13 residues. In DNA, the CDR3 is TGCGCCAGCAGCTTACAGGCAGGAAATGAGCAGTTCTTC. Translation: CASSLQAGNEQFF.

This clonotype was detected ten times or more. The chain recombines TRBV5-5 with TRBJ2-7; 7 bases align to TRBD1. Germline CDR1 is SGHKS and CDR2 is YYEKEE (reference sequence). The CDR3 spans 15 residues. J gave up 3 bases and V 8 bases, and 14 bases lay outside the gene matches. CDR3: CASSPGQLTLYEQYV. The CDR3 nucleotides read TGTGCCAGTTCTCCGGGACAGCTTACGCTCTACGAGCAGTACGTC.

V is TRBV5-1 and J is TRBJ1-1; D unresolved. Trimming removed 2 bases from V and 5 bases from J, with 7 bases in between. The CDR3 consists of 12 residues. Germline V CDR1 and CDR2: SGHRS, YFSETQ. The CDR3 is CASSFDLTEAFF. CDR3 sequence (DNA): TGCGCCAGCAGCTTTGACCTGACTGAAGCTTTCTTT. The whole variable domain, remainder taken from reference TRBV5-1 and TRBJ1-1, is KAGVTQTPRYLIKTRGQQVTLSCSPISGHRSVSWYQQTPGQGLQFLFEYFSETQRNKGNFPGRFSGRQFSNSRSEMNVSTLELGDSALYLCASSFDLTEAFFGQGTRLTVV.

This clonotype was seen more than once but under ten times. The chain combines TRBV24-1 with TRBJ1-2, with 7 nucleotides matching TRBD1. V lost 2 bases to trimming and J lost 6 bases; unmatched junction nucleotides: 2. The CDR3 spans 13 residues. Germline V gene lookup returns CDR1 KGHDR and CDR2 SFDVKD. This chain's CDR3 is CATSDYRGDGYTF. In nucleotides, the CDR3 is TGTGCCACCAGTGATTACAGGGGCGATGGCTACACCTTC.

The V gene is TRBV29-1, the J gene TRBJ1-5; D unresolved. This CDR3 contains 14 residues. Germline V lookup: CDR1 SQVTM, CDR2 ANQGSEA. Trimming removed 4 bases from V and 0 bases from J, with 10 bases in between. Written as DNA, the CDR3 is TGCAGCGTTGCGGTATCCAATAGCAATCAGCCCCAGCATTTT. This encodes CSVAVSNSNQPQHF.

This chain links TRBV6-6 with TRBJ2-7; 11 bases map to TRBD1. This CDR3 region has 16 residues. The germline gives CDR1 MNHNY, CDR2 SVGAGI (reference sequence). The junction had 1 base not matched to a gene; V was cut back by 0 bases and J by 0 bases. Here the CDR3 DNA reads TGTGCCAGCAGTTACTCCGGGACAGGGGGCTCCTACGAGCAGTACTTC. Its translation: CASSYSGTGGSYEQYF.

This clonotype came up a few times. The chain recombines TRBV6-1 with TRBJ2-3, with D tentatively TRBD1 (5 bases). The CDR3 contains 15 residues. CDR1 is MNHNS, CDR2 SASEGT, per germline. Trimming took off 8 bases at V and 5 bases at J, with 20 bases between the two ends. The CDR3 nucleotides read TGTGCCAGCCGCGATTGGACAAGGCCTATAGATACGCAGTATTTT. This gives the protein CASRDWTRPIDTQYF.

This clonotype has more than one count but fewer than ten. The chain employs TRBV6-5 and TRBJ1-1; no clear D. CDR1 is MNHEY and CDR2 is SVGAGI in the germline V gene. V lost 6 bases, J lost 1 base, and 12 bases lay in between. The CDR3 runs to 14 residues. The CDR3 sequence is CASRRGLENTEAFF. The CDR3, as DNA: TGTGCCAGCAGACGCGGGTTGGAGAACACTGAAGCTTTCTTT.

This clonotype turned up a few times. The V call is TRBV5-1, the J call TRBJ1-2; 8 bases agree with TRBD1. With V trimmed by 4 bases and J by 2 bases, 7 bases remained unmatched. The CDR3 length is 15 residues. Germline V lookup: CDR1 SGHRS, CDR2 YFSETQ. CDR3 nucleotides: TGCGCCAGCAGCGCTGGGACAGGAGGGAACTATGGCTACACCTTC. The encoded protein is CASSAGTGGNYGYTF.

This clonotype was detected many times. J is TRBJ1-3 and V is TRBV4-2, with D tentatively TRBD1 (5 bases). This CDR3 contains 15 residues. From germline, CDR1 is LGHNA and CDR2 YNFKEQ. V lost 6 bases and J 10 bases, leaving 22 bases between the germline ends. CDR3 DNA: TGTGCCAGCAGTCCAGGCAGGGAACGGCTAGCGACCATATATTTT. Amino acid sequence: CASSPGRERLATIYF.

Only a few counts were recorded for this clonotype. The rearrangement links TRBV28 to TRBJ2-7; a possible D gene is TRBD1 (5 bases). Trimming took off 4 bases at V and 13 bases at J, with 20 bases between the two ends. Germline V gives CDR1 MDHEN, CDR2 SYDVKM. This CDR3 is built from 13 residues. CDR3 in amino acids: CASSSPAGRGLYV. The CDR3 DNA follows: TGTGCCAGCAGTTCCCCGGCAGGGCGAGGTTTATACGTC.

The chain couples TRBV28 to TRBJ2-7, with TRBD1 matching over 9 bases. Germline V lookup: CDR1 MDHEN, CDR2 SYDVKM. V lost 8 bases to trimming and J lost 3 bases; unmatched junction nucleotides: 2. CDR3 length: 12 residues. The CDR3 sequence is CASGTGHYEQYV. CDR3 nucleotides: TGTGCCAGCGGGACAGGGCACTACGAGCAGTACGTC.